This T cell receptor beta chain was sequenced during a study of PD-1 blockade in classical Hodgkin lymphoma (dated by TCRdb to between 2020 and 2021). Turning to the overall study: To define a peripheral blood immune signature of response to PD-1 blockade in classical Hodgkin lymphoma, the study combined TCR beta sequencing with CyTOF.

General study outcomes and caveats: Baseline TCR diversity was reported to be lower in newly diagnosed patients than in healthy donors and to be lower still in relapsed/refractory patients. The study was restricted to a single clinical trial cohort, and the causes of repertoire differences, possibly disease activity or prior therapy, were left undefined.

On this clone: This clone's antigen is unknown. Base quality data are lacking; no much larger clone is found one base away.

Reading from cysteine to phenylalanine, the CDR3 counts 17 amino acids. CDR3 DNA only is kept here, 51 bases in frame from base 1. For CDR1 and CDR2, the germline V gene lists SGDLS and YYNGEE. Trimming leaves V shorter by 0 bases and J shorter by 2 bases, with the junction holding 3 bases beyond the gene matches. The Qiagen DNeasy kit was used to extract genomic DNA both from unsorted PBMCs and from the negatively selected CD4+ and CD8+ fractions. Using primers that anneal to V and J segments, immunoSEQ multiplex PCR amplified the TCR beta CDR3 regions. A synthetic immune receptor repertoire was used to minimize amplification bias, and remaining bias was computationally removed after sequencing. For the original study's pipeline: Repertoire diversity was quantified as the Shannon entropy index using custom Python scripts. The unsorted, CD4+ and CD8+ repertoires were each analyzed separately, with the exception of combined analyses, where CD4+ and CD8+ sequences were merged in silico. TCRdb stores this immuneACCESS table with in-frame sequences only. Part of the clones is absent; in the studies checked, under half of the shortfall reflects unresolved V genes, and no reason is known for the rest. For V, J and clone size, that table is used; D and trimming come from the DNA. The sample records around 26,000 clones, about 94% of which are singletons. The ten largest clonotypes hold approximately 4% of the sample.

The time point label, as the study defines it: newly diagnosed, previously untreated cHL patient sample. As a comparison group for the relapsed/refractory trial patients, PBMCs from patients with newly diagnosed, previously untreated classical Hodgkin lymphoma were sequenced. Peripheral blood was collected in 8 mL Vacutainer Cell Preparation Tubes, from which PBMCs were isolated by centrifugation and then cryopreserved. Input material: peripheral blood mononuclear cells (PBMCs). The clonotype comes from a human donor with classical Hodgkin lymphoma. This chain joins TRBV9 to TRBJ2-2; TRBD2 aligns with 11 central bases. The nucleotide sequence is given as TGTGCCAGCAGCGTAGAACTAGCGGGAGTAAACACCGGGGAGCTGTTTTTT. This gives the protein CASSVELAGVNTGELFF.